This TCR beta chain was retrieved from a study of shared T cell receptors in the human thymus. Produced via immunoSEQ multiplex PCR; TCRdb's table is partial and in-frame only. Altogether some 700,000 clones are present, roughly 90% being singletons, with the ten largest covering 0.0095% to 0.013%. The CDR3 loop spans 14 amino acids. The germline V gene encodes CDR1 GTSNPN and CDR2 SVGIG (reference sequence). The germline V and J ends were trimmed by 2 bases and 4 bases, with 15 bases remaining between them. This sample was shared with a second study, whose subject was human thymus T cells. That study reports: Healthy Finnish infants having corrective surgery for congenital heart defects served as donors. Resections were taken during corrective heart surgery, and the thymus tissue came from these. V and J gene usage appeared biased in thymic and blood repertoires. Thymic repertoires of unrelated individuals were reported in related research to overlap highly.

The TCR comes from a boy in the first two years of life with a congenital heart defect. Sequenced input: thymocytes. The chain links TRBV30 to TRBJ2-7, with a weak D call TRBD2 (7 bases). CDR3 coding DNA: TGTGCCTGGAGTTTAGGGGGGGGTGGGTACGAGCAGTACTTC. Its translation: CAWSLGGGGYEQYF.